A single sample gave rise to the 2 T cell receptor beta chains below, sequenced in a study of tissue T cells after allogeneic stem cell transplantation. The protocol was immunoSEQ multiplex PCR, while the TCRdb copy is restricted to in-frame clones and leaves out a portion. The sample has 17,000 or so clones, about 70% seen once. Sequencing input: spleen. These receptor sequences come from a female BALB/c mouse in good health. The MHC haplotype of this mouse line is H2-d.

This clone was recorded a few times. Gene names denote mouse genes. CDR3 protein: CASGDAHSGNTLYF. CDR3 bases read: TGTGCCAGCGGTGATGCACATTCTGGAAATACGCTCTAT. The rearrangement joins TRBV13-2 to TRBJ1-3; D is undetermined. The DNA ends 1 residue before the CDR3 does, and the rest of the CDR3 is filled in from the germline J gene. The CDR3 loop spans 14 amino acids. The V end lost 0 bases, the J end lost 0 bases, and 4 bases lay between the germline ends. Germline loops: CDR1 NNHNN, CDR2 SYGAGS (reference sequence).

Remarks on this clone: Here the gene names and germline are mouse. Read data end 1 residue before the CDR3 end; the end is taken from the germline J gene. The rearrangement links TRBV5 to TRBJ1-6, with 7 bases fitting TRBD1. TRBJ1-6 is labeled an ORF, and its function is uncertain. The germline V gene encodes CDR1 LGHNA and CDR2 YNLKQL (reference sequence). The CDR3 is 17 residues long. V was pared by 0 bases and J by 7 bases, with 9 bases of the junction left unmatched. Here the CDR3 reads CASSQDSRQGWNSPLYF. CDR3 DNA, as far as it was read: TGTGCCAGCAGCCAAGATTCAAGACAGGGTTGGAATTCGCCCCTCTAC.